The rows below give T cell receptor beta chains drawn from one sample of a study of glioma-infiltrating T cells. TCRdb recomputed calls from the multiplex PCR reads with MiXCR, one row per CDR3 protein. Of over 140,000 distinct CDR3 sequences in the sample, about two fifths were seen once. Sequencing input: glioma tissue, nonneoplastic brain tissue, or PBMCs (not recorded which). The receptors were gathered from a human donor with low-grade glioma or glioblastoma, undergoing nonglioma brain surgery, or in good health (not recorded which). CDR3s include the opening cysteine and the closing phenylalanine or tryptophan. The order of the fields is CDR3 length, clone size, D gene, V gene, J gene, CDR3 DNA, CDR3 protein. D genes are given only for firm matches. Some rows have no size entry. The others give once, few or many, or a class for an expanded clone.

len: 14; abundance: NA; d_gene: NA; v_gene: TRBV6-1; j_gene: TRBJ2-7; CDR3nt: TGTGCCAGCAGGATCCTCGGGACCGTATACGAGCAGTACTTC; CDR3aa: CASRILGTVYEQYF
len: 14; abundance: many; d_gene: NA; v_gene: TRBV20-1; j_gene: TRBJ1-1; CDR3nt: TGCAGTGCTCTCAGAGTTTACCCTGACCCTGAAGCTTTCTTT; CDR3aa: CSALRVYPDPEAFF
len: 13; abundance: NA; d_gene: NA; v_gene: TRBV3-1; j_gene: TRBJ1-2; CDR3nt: TGTGCCAGCAGCCAAGGAACAGGGAAGCGCTACACCTTC; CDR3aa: CASSQGTGKRYTF
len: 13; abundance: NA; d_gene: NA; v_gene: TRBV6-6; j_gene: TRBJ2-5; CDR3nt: TGTGCCAGCAGTCCCGGGGCTGGGGAGACCCAGTACTTC; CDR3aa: CASSPGAGETQYF
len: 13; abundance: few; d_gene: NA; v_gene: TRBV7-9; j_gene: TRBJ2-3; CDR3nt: TGTGCCAGCAGCCGGGACTTCACAGATACGCAGTATTTT; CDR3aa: CASSRDFTDTQYF
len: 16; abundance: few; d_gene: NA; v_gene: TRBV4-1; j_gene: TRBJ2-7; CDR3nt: TGCGCCAGCAGCCAAGATGCGGGGCAGACTACCTACGAGCAGTACTTC; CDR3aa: CASSQDAGQTTYEQYF
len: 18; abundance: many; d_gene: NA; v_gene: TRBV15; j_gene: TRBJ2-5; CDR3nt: TGTGCCACCAGCAGAGAAGGCCCGGGACCAAACGGGTTAGAGACCCAGTACTTC; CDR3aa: CATSREGPGPNGLETQYF
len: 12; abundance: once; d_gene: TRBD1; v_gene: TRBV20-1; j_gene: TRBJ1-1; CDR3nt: TGCAAAACAGGGGGCGGATCCACTGAAGCTTTCTTT; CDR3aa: CKTGGGSTEAFF
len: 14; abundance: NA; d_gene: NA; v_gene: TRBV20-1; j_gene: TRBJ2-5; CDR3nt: TGCAGTGATAGAGTTGGCAGGGGTAGGGAGACCCAGTACTTC; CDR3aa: CSDRVGRGRETQYF
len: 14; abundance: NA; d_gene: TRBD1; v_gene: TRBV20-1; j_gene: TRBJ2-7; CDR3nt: TGCAGTGCGGCCCGACAGGGGGCGACCCACGAGCAGTACTTC; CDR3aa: CSAARQGATHEQYF
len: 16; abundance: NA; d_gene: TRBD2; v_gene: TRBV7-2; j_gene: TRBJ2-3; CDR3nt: TGTGCCAGCAGCTTCCTAGCGGGTACTAGCACAGATACGCAGTATTTT; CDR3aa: CASSFLAGTSTDTQYF
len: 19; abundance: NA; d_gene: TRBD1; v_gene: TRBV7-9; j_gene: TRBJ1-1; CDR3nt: TGTGCCAGCAGCTCTAGACAAACGGAGACAGGGGGGAGGAACACTGAAGCTTTCTTT; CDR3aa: CASSSRQTETGGRNTEAFF
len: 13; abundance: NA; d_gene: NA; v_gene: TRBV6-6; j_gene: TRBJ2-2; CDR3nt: TGTGCCAGCAGTTACTCTAGGTTGGGGGAGCTGTTTTTT; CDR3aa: CASSYSRLGELFF
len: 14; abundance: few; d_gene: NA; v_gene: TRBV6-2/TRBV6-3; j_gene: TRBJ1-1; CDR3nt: TGTGCCAGCAGTTACAGAAGCATGAACACTGAAGCTTTCTTT; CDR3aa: CASSYRSMNTEAFF
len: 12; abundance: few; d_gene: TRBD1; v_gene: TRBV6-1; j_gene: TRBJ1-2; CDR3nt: TGTGCCAGCAGTTCTCGACAGGGGCGCTACACCTTC; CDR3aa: CASSSRQGRYTF
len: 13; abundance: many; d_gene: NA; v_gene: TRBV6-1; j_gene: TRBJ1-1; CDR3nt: TGTGCCAGCAGTGGATTACACAGCACTGAAGCTTTCTTT; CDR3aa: CASSGLHSTEAFF
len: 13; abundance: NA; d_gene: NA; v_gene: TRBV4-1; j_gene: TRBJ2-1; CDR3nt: TGCGCCAGCAGCCAAGCAACCTACAATGAGCAGTTCTTC; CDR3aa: CASSQATYNEQFF